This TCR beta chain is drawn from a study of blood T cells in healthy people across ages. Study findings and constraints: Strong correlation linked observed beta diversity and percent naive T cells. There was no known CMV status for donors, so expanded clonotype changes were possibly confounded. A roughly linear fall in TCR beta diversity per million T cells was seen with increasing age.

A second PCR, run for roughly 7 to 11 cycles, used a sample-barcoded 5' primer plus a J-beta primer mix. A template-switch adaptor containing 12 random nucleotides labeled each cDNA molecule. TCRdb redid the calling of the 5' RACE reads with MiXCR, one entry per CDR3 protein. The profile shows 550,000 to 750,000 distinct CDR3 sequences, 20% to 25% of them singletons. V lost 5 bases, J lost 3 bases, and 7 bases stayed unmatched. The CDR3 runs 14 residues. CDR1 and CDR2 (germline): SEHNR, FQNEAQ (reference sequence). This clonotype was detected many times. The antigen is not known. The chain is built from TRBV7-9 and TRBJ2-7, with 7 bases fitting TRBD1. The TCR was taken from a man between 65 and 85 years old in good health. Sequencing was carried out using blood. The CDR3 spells CASSDGTASYEQYF. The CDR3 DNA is TGTGCCAGCAGCGACGGGACAGCGAGCTACGAGCAGTACTTC.